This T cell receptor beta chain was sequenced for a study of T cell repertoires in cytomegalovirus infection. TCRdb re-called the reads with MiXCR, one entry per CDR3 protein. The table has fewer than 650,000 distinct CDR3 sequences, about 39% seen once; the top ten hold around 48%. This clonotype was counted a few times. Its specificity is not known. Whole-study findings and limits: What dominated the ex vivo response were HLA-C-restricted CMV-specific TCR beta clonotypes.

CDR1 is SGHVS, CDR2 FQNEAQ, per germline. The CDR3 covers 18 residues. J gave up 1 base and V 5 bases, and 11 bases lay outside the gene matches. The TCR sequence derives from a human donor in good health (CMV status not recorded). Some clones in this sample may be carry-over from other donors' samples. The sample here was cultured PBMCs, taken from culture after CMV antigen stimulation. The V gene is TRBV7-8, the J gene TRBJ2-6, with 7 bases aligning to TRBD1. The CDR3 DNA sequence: TGTGCCAGCAGCCCTTTGGGGGCAGGGGGTTCTGGGGCCAACGTCCTGACTTTC. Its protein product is CASSPLGAGGSGANVLTF.